The clone carrying this T cell receptor beta chain occurred many times. Its antigen is undetermined. There were TCR beta CDR3 regions amplified from RNA transcripts. Primed by the HTBI set, a first-round RT-PCR was run on the TCR CDR3. One entry per CDR3 protein results from TCRdb running MiXCR on the multiplex PCR reads. Here the sample spans hundreds of thousands of distinct CDR3 sequences, over 12% being singletons. These data originate in a study of T cells in Graves' hyperthyroidism and ophthalmopathy. The V end was cut by 1 base, the J end by 6 bases, with 15 bases between. This CDR3 contains 15 residues. Germline CDR1 reads MDHEN; CDR2 reads SYDVKM. Each 10 ml fresh peripheral blood draw supplied the PBMCs. Findings and limits, study-wide: Within blood appeared most thyroid clonotypes that had expanded above 0.001.

Specimen: blood. The clonotype was recovered from a woman between 35 and 50 years old with Graves' ophthalmopathy. The chain recombines TRBV28 with TRBJ1-1; tentative D call: TRBD1 (5 bases). The CDR3 spells CASSLFVAGKAEAFF. The CDR3 region has the DNA TGTGCCAGCAGTTTATTCGTGGCAGGGAAGGCTGAAGCTTTCTTT.